The 27 T cell receptor beta chains reported below all come from one sample, sequenced in a study of blood T cell repertoires in COVID-19. Measured with immunoSEQ multiplex PCR; TCRdb has only the in-frame clones, and not every one. The sample lists some 170,000 clones, 82% seen once, with over 7.5% in the top ten. The sample comprised peripheral blood. The receptors here all came from a woman in her 70s with acute or convalescent COVID-19.

The V call is TRBV10-3, the J call TRBJ1-3, with D unclear. Trimming stripped 5 bases from V and 0 bases from J, with 8 bases between. Germline CDR1 ENHRY, CDR2 SYGVKD. CDR3 length: 14 amino acids. The CDR3 here is CAISPDNSGNTIYF. CDR3 nucleotides: TGTGCCATCAGTCCAGACAACTCTGGAAACACCATATATTTT.

This chain connects TRBV10-2 to TRBJ2-7; the match to TRBD2 covers 10 bases. Trimming removed 0 bases from V and 6 bases from J; junction bases left unmatched: 11. This CDR3 has 17 residues. In germline, CDR1 is WSHSY, CDR2 SAAADI. CDR3 amino acids: CASSESGASGGLFEQYF. The DNA for the CDR3 is TGCGCCAGCAGTGAGTCGGGCGCTAGCGGGGGCCTCTTCGAGCAGTACTTC.

V usage is TRBV5-1 and J usage is TRBJ2-2; D uncertain. Trimming removed 4 bases at V and 0 bases at J, with 7 bases between. Germline assignment: CDR1 SGHRS and CDR2 YFSETQ. This CDR3 is 14 amino acids long. CDR3 nucleotide sequence: TGCGCCAGCAGCGAAAGCTCGAACACCGGGGAGCTGTTTTTT. Protein: CASSESSNTGELFF.

The chain is built from TRBV30 and TRBJ1-2; 9 nucleotides align to TRBD1. Germline V gene lookup returns CDR1 GTSNPN and CDR2 SVGIG (reference sequence). The J segment lost 5 bases and the V segment lost 2 bases, leaving 6 bases of the junction unmatched. The CDR3 spans 14 residues. The DNA for the CDR3 is TGTGCCTGGAGTTGGGACAGGGTGGCGTATGGCTACACCTTC. This codes for CAWSWDRVAYGYTF.

The count of this clone is one. CDR3 amino acids: CASSTQGGNQPQHF. The CDR3 DNA follows: TGTGCCAGTAGTACACAGGGAGGCAATCAGCCCCAGCATTTT. This chain links TRBV19 with TRBJ1-5; possibly TRBD1 for D (6 bases). The CDR3 length is 14 residues. The V gene's germline CDR1 is LNHDA and CDR2 SQIVND (reference sequence). V gave up 4 bases and J gave up 2 bases, with 9 bases separating them.

The rearrangement uses TRBV4-2 and TRBJ1-2; D gene ambiguous. Germline V gives CDR1 LGHNA, CDR2 YNFKEQ. CDR3 size: 13 residues. Trimming stripped 1 base from V and 8 bases from J, with 11 bases between. The CDR3 spells CASSQGSRTGYTF. CDR3 sequence (DNA): TGTGCCAGCAGCCAAGGATCGCGAACGGGCTACACCTTC.

The rearrangement joins TRBV5-5 to TRBJ1-2; D perhaps matches TRBD1 (5 bases). Germline assignment: CDR1 SGHKS and CDR2 YYEKEE (reference sequence). V lost 0 bases and J 5 bases, leaving 17 bases between the germline ends. The CDR3 loop spans 16 amino acids. The CDR3 sequence: CASSLELRAGLYGYTF. The CDR3 region has the DNA TGTGCCAGCAGCTTGGAGCTCAGGGCGGGGTTATATGGCTACACCTTC.

This rearrangement joins TRBV9 to TRBJ2-3, with D tentatively TRBD2 (6 bases). Germline CDR1 SGDLS, CDR2 YYNGEE. Trimming removed 4 bases at V and 0 bases at J, with 15 bases between. This CDR3 region has 16 residues. CDR3 residues: CASSTPLAESTDTQYF. CDR3 in DNA: TGTGCCAGCAGCACTCCACTAGCAGAAAGCACAGATACGCAGTATTTT.

The chain joins TRBV19 to TRBJ1-2; no firm D call. The V end lost 6 bases, the J end lost 4 bases, and 6 bases lay between the germline ends. CDR3 length equals 11 residues. Germline V gives CDR1 LNHDA, CDR2 SQIVND (reference sequence). The CDR3 loop is CASRYSYGYTF. The CDR3 region has the DNA TGTGCCAGTAGATATAGCTATGGCTACACCTTC.

The chain employs TRBV23-1 and TRBJ2-7, with TRBD1 matching 8 bases. TRBV23-1 is reported as an ORF; its role is uncertain. V was pared by 4 bases and J by 6 bases, with 11 bases of the junction left unmatched. This CDR3 comprises 15 residues. CDR3 protein: CASSPGGEMSGEQYF. The CDR3 bases are TGCGCCAGCAGTCCAGGGGGCGAGATGAGCGGCGAGCAGTACTTC.

This chain uses TRBV12-3 or TRBV12-4 with TRBJ1-5; no clear D gene. V was clipped by 0 bases and J by 9 bases, with 9 bases between them. The CDR3 has 13 amino acids. For the CDR3, the DNA is TGTGCCAGCAGTTTAGCACGGGAAGGGCCCCAGCATTTT. It is translated as CASSLAREGPQHF.

J is TRBJ1-5 and V is TRBV23-1; D not resolved. TRBV23-1 carries the ORF label, with uncertain function. With 4 bases removed from V and 0 bases from J, the gap between germline ends came to 16 bases. The CDR3 is 17 amino acids. CDR3 nucleotides: TGCGCCAGCAGTCCTTCACTTCAGACAAATAGCAATCAGCCCCAGCATTTT. This encodes CASSPSLQTNSNQPQHF.

In this sample, this clone turned up a few times. The rearrangement joins TRBV6-5 to TRBJ1-2; tentative D call: TRBD1 (6 bases). Per germline, CDR1 MNHEY and CDR2 SVGAGI. This CDR3 comprises 16 residues. V dropped 4 bases and J dropped 7 bases, with 22 bases sitting between them. CDR3 sequence: CASSSGVGFKFSGYTF. The CDR3 nucleotides are TGTGCCAGCAGTTCAGGGGTGGGGTTTAAATTCTCTGGCTACACCTTC.

J is TRBJ2-1 and V is TRBV5-1; D is perhaps TRBD2 (5 bases). The germline CDR1 and CDR2 sequences are SGHRS and YFSETQ. This CDR3 is built from 15 residues. Trimming took 1 base from V and 3 from J, leaving 11 bases between them. The CDR3 nucleotides are TGCGCCAGCAGCTTGAACGGGATTCTCTACAATGAGCAGTTCTTC. Protein sequence: CASSLNGILYNEQFF.

This clone was counted a few times. The rearrangement uses TRBV11-2 and TRBJ2-7; TRBD1 matches 9 bases. V was pared by 4 bases and J by 6 bases, with 4 bases of the junction left unmatched. Looked up from germline, CDR1 is SGHAT and CDR2 is FQNNGV. CDR3 length: 13 residues. This chain's CDR3 is CASSSTTGGEQYF. The CDR3 DNA reads as TGTGCCAGCAGCTCGACGACAGGGGGCGAGCAGTACTTC. Based on the CDR3 plus reference TRBV11-2 and TRBJ2-7, the full variable domain is EAGVAQSPRYKIIEKRQSVAFWCNPISGHATLYWYQQILGQGPKLLIQFQNNGVVDDSQLPKDRFSAERLKGVDSTLKIQPAKLEDSAVYLCASSSTTGGEQYFGPGTRLTVT.

V and J are TRBV24-1 and TRBJ2-7; 8 bases are a match to TRBD1. The CDR3 is 14 residues long. CDR1 is KGHDR, CDR2 SFDVKD, per germline. The junction had 14 bases not matched to a gene; V was cut back by 5 bases and J by 12 bases. The CDR3 nucleotides read TGTGCCACCAGTGCCCCTACGGGACAGGAAATCCCGTACTTC. Its protein is CATSAPTGQEIPYF.

The genes are TRBV30 and TRBJ1-3; the D is unclear. Germline CDR1 is GTSNPN and CDR2 is SVGIG (reference sequence). V lost 4 bases and J 4 bases, leaving 11 bases between the germline ends. This CDR3 spans 13 amino acids. The CDR3 reads CAWTRGFGNTIYF. Here the CDR3 DNA reads TGTGCCTGGACGCGGGGATTCGGAAACACCATATATTTT. Filled out from reference TRBV30 and TRBJ1-3, the complete variable domain reads SQTIHQWPATLVQPVGSPLSLECTVEGTSNPNLYWYRQAAGRGLQLLFYSVGIGQISSEVPQNLSASRPQDRQFILSSKKLLLSDSGFYLCAWTRGFGNTIYFGEGSWLTVV.

The rearrangement links TRBV11-1 to TRBJ2-1, with D perhaps matching TRBD2 (6 bases). The V end lost 1 base, the J end lost 4 bases, and 8 bases lay between the germline ends. This CDR3 has 14 amino acids. Per germline, CDR1 SGHAT and CDR2 FQDESV (reference sequence). The CDR3 DNA sequence: TGTGCCAGCAGCTTAGAGCGGGTTTACAATGAGCAGTTCTTC. The encoded protein is CASSLERVYNEQFF.

The chain is built from TRBV3-1 (or the pseudogene TRBV3-2) and TRBJ2-5; 7 bases agree with TRBD1. V trimming: 2 bases; J trimming: 7 bases; junction bases outside the gene matches: 7. Germline V gives CDR1 LGHDT, CDR2 YNNKEL (reference sequence). CDR3 length: 14 amino acids. The CDR3 sequence: CASSQQDRPGTQYF. In DNA, the CDR3 is TGTGCCAGCAGCCAACAGGACAGGCCCGGGACCCAGTACTTC.

The V call is TRBV10-3, the J call TRBJ2-3; tentative D call: TRBD1 (6 bases). The CDR3 runs to 12 residues. The V end lost 2 bases, the J end lost 14 bases, and 14 bases lay between the germline ends. Germline V gene data show CDR1 as ENHRY and CDR2 as SYGVKD. The CDR3 DNA sequence: TGTGCCATCAGTGAGGAGGGGGTGCGGGTGTATTTT. As protein: CAISEEGVRVYF.

The CDR3 DNA reads TGTGCCAGCGGAAGGGACAGGGGGCTCAGTGGCTACACCTTC. Amino acid sequence: CASGRDRGLSGYTF. The rearrangement links TRBV5-4 to TRBJ1-2; 12 bases match TRBD1. Germline trimming cut 7 bases from V and 7 bases from J; bases unmatched to any gene: 8. In germline, CDR1 is SGHNT, CDR2 YYREEE (reference sequence). There are 14 residues in the CDR3.

This chain links TRBV5-1 with TRBJ2-3; a possible D gene is TRBD1 (6 bases). The germline V gene has CDR1 SGHRS and CDR2 YFSETQ. The germline V and J ends were trimmed by 4 bases and 0 bases, with 18 bases remaining between them. This CDR3 spans 17 amino acids. CDR3 sequence (DNA): TGCGCCAGCAGCCCCCAGGTGCAGGGGCGCAGCACAGATACGCAGTATTTT. This translates into CASSPQVQGRSTDTQYF.

The chain links TRBV28 to TRBJ2-5, with TRBD1 matching 10 bases. CDR3 size: 16 residues. In germline, CDR1 is MDHEN, CDR2 SYDVKM. V lost 4 bases, J lost 5 bases, and 10 bases stayed unmatched. The CDR3 loop is CASSSRRQGAWETQYF. The CDR3 region has the DNA TGTGCCAGCAGTTCCCGCCGACAGGGGGCATGGGAGACCCAGTACTTC.

V is TRBV7-2 and J is TRBJ1-4; D is possibly TRBD1 (6 bases). The CDR3 contains 16 residues. Germline V gives CDR1 SGHTA, CDR2 FQGNSA. V gave up 5 bases and J gave up 0 bases, with 13 bases separating them. Here the CDR3 DNA reads TGTGCCAGCAGCCCCCGGACAGAGCCAACTAATGAAAAACTGTTTTTT. Amino acids: CASSPRTEPTNEKLFF.

Many counts were recorded for this clone. The chain carries TRBV28 and TRBJ2-1, with 7 bases matching TRBD2. The germline V gene has CDR1 MDHEN and CDR2 SYDVKM. The trim removed 8 bases at V and 7 bases at J, leaving 5 bases unmatched. There are 12 residues in the CDR3. CDR3 nucleotides: TGTGCCAGCGGCGCGGGAGTTAATGAGCAGTTCTTC. Protein sequence: CASGAGVNEQFF.

This clone occurred many times. The chain has TRBV7-6 and TRBJ2-2, with D possibly TRBD1 on 6 matching bases. The CDR3 is 19 amino acids. Trimming pared 3 bases from V and 3 bases from J, leaving 23 bases between. Germline V gives CDR1 SGHVS, CDR2 FNYEAQ. The CDR3 sequence: CASSLRRNPIKGDTGELFF. DNA for the CDR3: TGTGCCAGCAGCTTGCGACGGAATCCTATTAAGGGGGACACCGGGGAGCTGTTTTTT.

This clone was counted a single time. The rearrangement joins TRBV2 to TRBJ1-2, with D perhaps TRBD1 (5 bases). V shed 5 bases and J shed 8 bases, with 18 bases lying between them. The CDR3 contains 14 residues. Per the germline V gene, CDR1 is SNHLY and CDR2 is FYNNEI. CDR3 residues: CASSSDTTMDGYTF. CDR3 bases: TGTGCCAGCAGTTCGGACACAACGATGGACGGCTACACCTTC.